These 12 T cell receptor beta chains share one sample of origin, sequenced in a study of cytomegalovirus exposure and HLA in healthy donors. A multiplex PCR was run with 60 Vbeta primers and 13 Jbeta primers. Only in-frame clones appear in the TCRdb table, and some are missing; sequencing was by immunoSEQ multiplex PCR. The sample lists roughly 130,000 clones; 79% were seen once. The sequencing sample was made of PBMCs. Every receptor here comes from a man between 18 and 29 years old in good health and CMV-seronegative.

As DNA, the CDR3 is TGTGCCAGCAGCGAGGGACTAGCGGAAGACTTCTACGAGCAGTACTTC. It codes for CASSEGLAEDFYEQYF. This rearrangement joins TRBV14 to TRBJ2-7; 11 nucleotides agree with TRBD2. The germline V gene encodes CDR1 SGHDN and CDR2 FVKESK. The V segment lost 5 bases and the J segment 3 bases; nucleotides outside the gene matches: 9. This CDR3 is built from 16 residues.

The V and J genes are TRBV7-8 and TRBJ2-2; D is ambiguous. Looked up from germline, CDR1 is SGHVS and CDR2 is FQNEAQ. V was cut by 7 bases and J by 5 bases, with 17 bases left in between. This CDR3 is 15 amino acids long. CDR3 bases: TGTGCCAGCAACCACCCAAGCCTTGTTACCGGGGAGCTGTTTTTT. Protein sequence: CASNHPSLVTGELFF.

This chain links TRBV7-3 with TRBJ2-7, with 10 positions matching TRBD1. V gave up 2 bases and J gave up 5 bases; unmatched junction bases: 6. Germline assignment: CDR1 SGHTA and CDR2 FQGTGA. The CDR3 is 15 residues long. The CDR3 DNA sequence: TGTGCCAGCAGCTTAGAGCCGGGACAGGGGAACGAGCAGTACTTC. Its protein is CASSLEPGQGNEQYF. The variable domain in full, with the rest retrieved from reference TRBV7-3 and TRBJ2-7, is GAGVSQTPSNKVTEKGKYVELRCDPISGHTALYWYRQSLGQGPEFLIYFQGTGAADDSGLPNDRFFAVRPEGSVSTLKIQRTERGDSAVYLCASSLEPGQGNEQYFGPGTRLTVT.

This clone came up a few times. The gene calls are TRBV2 and TRBJ2-2; weak D call: TRBD1 (6 bases). The V gene's germline CDR1 is SNHLY and CDR2 FYNNEI. The length of the CDR3 is 15 residues. Trimming left V 6 bases short and J 3 bases short, with 14 bases between. CDR3 sequence reads: CASRKTGLDTGELFF. CDR3 in DNA: TGTGCCAGCAGAAAAACAGGGTTGGACACCGGGGAGCTGTTTTTT.

The chain combines TRBV15 with TRBJ1-2; no definite D call. The CDR3 has 14 residues. Trimming left V 0 bases short and J 3 bases short, with 8 bases between. The germline V gene has CDR1 LNHNV and CDR2 YYDKDF (reference sequence). CDR3 bases: TGTGCCACCAGCAGAGATCCAGGATACTATGGCTACACCTTC. Amino acid sequence: CATSRDPGYYGYTF. Supplemented by reference TRBV15 and TRBJ1-2, the full variable domain reads DAMVIQNPRYQVTQFGKPVTLSCSQTLNHNVMYWYQQKSSQAPKLLFHYYDKDFNNEADTPDNFQSRRPNTSFCFLDIRSPGLGDTAMYLCATSRDPGYYGYTFGSGTRLTVV.

This clone occurred a few times. The chain carries TRBV5-1 and TRBJ1-1, with a possible D match to TRBD1 (5 bases). This CDR3 is built from 15 residues. Germline lookup yields CDR1 SGHRS and CDR2 YFSETQ. Trimming shortened V by 1 base and J by 1 base, and 11 bases separated the two germline ends. CDR3 residues: CASSLPGGGNTEAFF. The CDR3 DNA reads TGCGCCAGCAGCTTGCCCGGGGGAGGGAACACTGAAGCTTTCTTT. The variable domain in full, completed from reference TRBV5-1 and TRBJ1-1, reads KAGVTQTPRYLIKTRGQQVTLSCSPISGHRSVSWYQQTPGQGLQFLFEYFSETQRNKGNFPGRFSGRQFSNSRSEMNVSTLELGDSALYLCASSLPGGGNTEAFFGQGTRLTVV.

This chain connects TRBV4-3 to TRBJ1-1, with D hard to call. CDR1 and CDR2 (germline): LGHNA, YSLEER. The CDR3 length is 15 residues. The V gene lost 0 bases and the J gene lost 4 bases, with 12 bases spanning the gap. The DNA for the CDR3 is TGCGCCAGCAGCCAAGATCGGAGGGCGGCCACTGAAGCTTTCTTT. It specifies CASSQDRRAATEAFF.

The chain joins TRBV29-1 to TRBJ2-1; possibly TRBD2 for D (5 bases). The CDR3 consists of 14 residues. The V end lost 8 bases, the J end lost 3 bases, and 17 bases lay between the germline ends. The germline CDR1 and CDR2 sequences are SQVTM and ANQGSEA. CDR3 sequence reads: CSLVAGLLYNEQFF. The CDR3, as DNA: TGCAGCCTTGTGGCGGGCCTACTCTACAATGAGCAGTTCTTC.

The chain is built from TRBV27 and TRBJ2-7, with 11 bases aligning to TRBD2. CDR3 length: 13 residues. The V gene's germline CDR1 is MNHEY and CDR2 SMNVEV (reference sequence). J gave up 0 bases and V 10 bases, and 2 bases lay outside the gene matches. CDR3 in amino acids: CATLAGGSYEQYF. The CDR3, as DNA: TGTGCCACTCTAGCGGGAGGCTCCTACGAGCAGTACTTC.

This clone was recorded once. This sequence joins TRBV19 and TRBJ2-2; TRBD1 agrees at 7 bases. This CDR3 region has 15 residues. Germline CDR1 LNHDA, CDR2 SQIVND (reference sequence). Losses at the gene ends were 2 bases for V and 5 bases for J; bases not matched to a gene: 5. The CDR3 reads CASSIYTGATGELFF. DNA of the CDR3: TGTGCCAGTAGTATATATACAGGGGCTACCGGGGAGCTGTTTTTT.

In the case of this clone: Other DNA sequences of this sample code for an identical CDR3. The chain has TRBV15 and TRBJ2-1, with 10 bases matching TRBD2. This CDR3 is built from 15 residues. CDR1 and CDR2 (germline): LNHNV, YYDKDF (reference sequence). After removal of 1 base from V and 5 bases from J, the junction contained 2 bases not matched to a gene. The CDR3 region is CATSRGTSGNNEQFF. CDR3 sequence (DNA): TGTGCCACCAGCAGAGGGACTAGCGGAAACAATGAGCAGTTCTTC.

The rearrangement uses TRBV5-1 and TRBJ1-2; D is unclear. The CDR3 has 13 amino acids. V lost 0 bases, J lost 5 bases, and 8 bases lay in between. Germline V lookup: CDR1 SGHRS, CDR2 YFSETQ. CDR3 DNA: TGCGCCAGCAGCTTGGACAACCGATATGGCTACACCTTC. Translating it yields CASSLDNRYGYTF.